What follows are 5 T cell receptor beta chains derived from one specimen sequenced in a study of cytomegalovirus exposure and HLA in healthy donors. A multiplex PCR was run with 60 Vbeta primers and 13 Jbeta primers. Profiling relied on immunoSEQ multiplex PCR, and the TCRdb table lists in-frame clones only, not all of them. The sample carries 150,000 to 200,000 clones, approximately 72% recorded once. The sample was PBMCs. The receptors derive from a human donor in good health.

V usage is TRBV7-9 and J usage is TRBJ1-2, with a possible D match to TRBD1 (6 bases). From germline, CDR1 is SEHNR and CDR2 FQNEAQ (reference sequence). The V gene lost 5 bases and the J gene lost 5 bases, with 15 bases spanning the gap. CDR3 length equals 14 residues. In DNA, the CDR3 is TGTGCCAGCAGCCATCCGGACAGTCCTTATGGCTACACCTTC. Translation gives CASSHPDSPYGYTF.

This clone was detected only once. This chain links TRBV5-4 with TRBJ2-1; 8 bases line up with TRBD1. The junction had 9 bases not matched to a gene; V was cut back by 4 bases and J by 9 bases. Germline V gene sequence: CDR1 SGHNT, CDR2 YYREEE (reference sequence). This CDR3 is built from 14 residues. This CDR3 reads CASSRTGSSGEQFF. CDR3 coding DNA: TGTGCCAGCAGCCGGACAGGGAGTTCTGGTGAGCAGTTCTTC.

The gene calls are TRBV7-2 and TRBJ1-1; possibly TRBD1 for D (5 bases). There are 14 residues in the CDR3. V was cut by 2 bases and J by 8 bases, with 15 bases left in between. The germline CDR1 and CDR2 sequences are SGHTA and FQGNSA. The CDR3 DNA reads TGTGCCAGCAGCTTAACAGGTCCTGAAGGGGAAGCTTTCTTT. It translates to CASSLTGPEGEAFF. The entire variable domain, with the rest obtained from reference TRBV7-2 and TRBJ1-1, is as follows: GAGVSQSPSNKVTEKGKDVELRCDPISGHTALYWYRQSLGQGLEFLIYFQGNSAPDKSGLPSDRFSAERTGGSVSTLTIQRTQQEDSAVYLCASSLTGPEGEAFFGQGTRLTVV.

The gene calls are TRBV10-3 and TRBJ2-5; D is ambiguous. V lost 4 bases, J lost 1 base, and 13 bases lay in between. Germline V gene data show CDR1 as ENHRY and CDR2 as SYGVKD. The CDR3 has 15 amino acids. The CDR3 coding sequence is TGTGCCATCAGTGGCGGCATTGGCTTCCAAGAGACCCAGTACTTC. This gives the protein CAISGGIGFQETQYF.

The genes are TRBV6-5 and TRBJ1-2; no clear D. Germline CDR1 MNHEY, CDR2 SVGAGI. This CDR3 region has 14 residues. Trimming took off 2 bases at V and 4 bases at J, with 11 bases between the two ends. DNA of the CDR3: TGTGCCAGCAGTTACGGTCTTGTCAGCTATGGCTACACCTTC. It is translated as CASSYGLVSYGYTF.